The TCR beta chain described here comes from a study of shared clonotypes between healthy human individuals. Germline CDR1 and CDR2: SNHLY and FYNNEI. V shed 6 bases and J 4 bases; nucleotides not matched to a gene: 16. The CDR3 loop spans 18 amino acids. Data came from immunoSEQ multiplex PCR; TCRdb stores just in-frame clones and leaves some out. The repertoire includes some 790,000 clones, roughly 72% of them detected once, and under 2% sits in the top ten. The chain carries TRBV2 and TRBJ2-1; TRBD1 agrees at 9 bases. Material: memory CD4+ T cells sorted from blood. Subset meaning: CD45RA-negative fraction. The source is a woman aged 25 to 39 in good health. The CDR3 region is CASSARGIIGTGYNEQFF. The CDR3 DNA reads TGTGCCAGCAGCGCCCGAGGTATCATCGGGACAGGGTACAATGAGCAGTTCTTC. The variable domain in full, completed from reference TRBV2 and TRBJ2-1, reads EPEVTQTPSHQVTQMGQEVILRCVPISNHLYFYWYRQILGQKVEFLVSFYNNEISEKSEIFDDQFSVERPDGSNFTLKIRSTKLEDSAMYFCASSARGIIGTGYNEQFFGPGTRLTVL.